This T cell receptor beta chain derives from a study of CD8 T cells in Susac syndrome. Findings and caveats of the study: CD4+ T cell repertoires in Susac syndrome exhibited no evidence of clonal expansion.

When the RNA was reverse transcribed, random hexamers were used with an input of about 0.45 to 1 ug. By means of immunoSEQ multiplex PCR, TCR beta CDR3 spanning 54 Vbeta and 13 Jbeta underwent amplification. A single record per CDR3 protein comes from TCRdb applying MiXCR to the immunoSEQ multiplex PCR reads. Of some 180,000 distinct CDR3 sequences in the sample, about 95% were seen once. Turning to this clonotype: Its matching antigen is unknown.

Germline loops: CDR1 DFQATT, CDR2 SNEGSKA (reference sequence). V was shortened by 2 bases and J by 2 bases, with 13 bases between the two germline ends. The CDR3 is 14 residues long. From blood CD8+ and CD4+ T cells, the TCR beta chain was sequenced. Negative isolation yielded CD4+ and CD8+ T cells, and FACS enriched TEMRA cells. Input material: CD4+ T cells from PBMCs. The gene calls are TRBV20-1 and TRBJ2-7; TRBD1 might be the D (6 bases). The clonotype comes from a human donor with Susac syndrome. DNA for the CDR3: TGCAGTGCTAGACAGGGTTCAGGGGCCTACGAGCAGTACTTC. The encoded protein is CSARQGSGAYEQYF.